These 14 T cell receptor beta chains share one sample of origin, sequenced in a study of technical replicates of blood from a few donors. Here immunoSEQ multiplex PCR was the method, and the copy in TCRdb shows in-frame clones only, minus some. Of approximately 51,000 clones in the sample, around 95% are singletons; the top ten hold around 4.4%. Sequences were obtained from PBMCs. These receptors all come from a human donor in good health. Some clones in this sample may be carry-over from other donors' samples.

The chain uses TRBV27 and TRBJ2-7; 12 nucleotides agree with TRBD2. Germline lookup yields CDR1 MNHEY and CDR2 SMNVEV (reference sequence). CDR3 length: 13 residues. After removal of 8 bases from V and 8 bases from J, the junction contained 7 bases not matched to a gene. CDR3: CASRLAGAAQQYF. The CDR3 DNA reads TGTGCCAGCCGACTAGCGGGAGCCGCCCAGCAGTACTTC.

The gene calls are TRBV4-3 and TRBJ2-3, with D possibly being TRBD1 (5 bases). Germline CDR1 LGHNA, CDR2 YSLEER. Trimming pared 8 bases from V and 5 bases from J, leaving 14 bases between. The CDR3 runs to 13 residues. Here the CDR3 reads CASARKGIDTQYF. CDR3 sequence (DNA): TGCGCCAGCGCGCGGAAGGGGATAGATACGCAGTATTTT.

V gene TRBV6-1 combines with J gene TRBJ2-7; TRBD1 agrees at 8 bases. The CDR3 contains 16 residues. V was clipped by 0 bases and J by 0 bases; unmatched bases: 4. The V gene's germline CDR1 is MNHNS and CDR2 SASEGT. The CDR3 is CASSEAGQVSSYEQYF. The CDR3 bases are TGTGCCAGCAGTGAAGCGGGACAGGTGAGCTCCTACGAGCAGTACTTC.

CDR3 sequence: CASSPGTDRGYTF. The CDR3, as DNA: TGCGCCAGCAGCCCCGGGACAGATCGGGGCTACACCTTC. The chain is built from TRBV5-1 and TRBJ1-2, with TRBD1 matching over 7 bases. V shed 4 bases and J 8 bases; nucleotides not matched to a gene: 8. In germline, CDR1 is SGHRS, CDR2 YFSETQ. CDR3 length: 13 residues.

V gene TRBV18 combines with J gene TRBJ1-2; possible D gene TRBD1, 5 bases. Germline CDR1 KGHSH, CDR2 LQKENI. This CDR3 spans 16 amino acids. Between the trimmed V and J ends, which lost 2 bases and 0 bases, there was a span of 13 bases. The CDR3 is CASSPFDSLANYGYTF. CDR3 bases: TGTGCCAGCTCACCATTCGACAGCCTAGCTAACTATGGCTACACCTTC.

The rearrangement joins TRBV7-3 to TRBJ1-2; 8 bases agree with TRBD1. From germline, CDR1 is SGHTA and CDR2 FQGTGA. The V and J ends lost 5 bases and 3 bases, in that order; junction bases with no gene match: 5. The CDR3 is made up of 14 amino acids. The CDR3, as DNA: TGTGCCAGCAGCAACGACAGGGGCGACTATGGCTACACCTTC. This sequence encodes CASSNDRGDYGYTF.

The rearrangement joins TRBV25-1 to TRBJ1-5; 8 bases map to TRBD1. The CDR3 sequence is 15 residues long. V was pared by 4 bases and J by 3 bases, with 5 bases of the junction left unmatched. From germline, CDR1 is MGHDK and CDR2 SYGVNS. DNA for the CDR3: TGTGCCAGCAGTGGCGGACAGGGATACAATCAGCCCCAGCATTTT. Amino acids: CASSGGQGYNQPQHF.

CDR3 region: CASSSRSGQPQHF. The CDR3, as DNA: TGTGCCAGCAGTTCCAGGTCAGGTCAGCCCCAGCATTTT. The chain joins TRBV27 to TRBJ1-5; D not resolved. The CDR3 loop spans 13 amino acids. V was clipped by 4 bases and J by 6 bases, with 10 bases between them. Germline-derived CDR1 and CDR2 are MNHEY and SMNVEV (reference sequence).

This clone was found once. The chain has TRBV5-5 and TRBJ1-5; no firm D call. Per germline, CDR1 SGHKS and CDR2 YYEKEE (reference sequence). The CDR3 length is 13 residues. V shed 4 bases and J shed 4 bases, with 9 bases lying between them. In DNA form, the CDR3 reads TGTGCCAGCAGCCAGACGGGGAATCAGCCCCAGCATTTT. Amino acid sequence: CASSQTGNQPQHF.

CDR3 DNA sequence: TGCGCCAGCAGCCAAGTGGGACTAGCTGGTGAGCAGTTCTTC. Translating it yields CASSQVGLAGEQFF. The chain joins TRBV4-3 to TRBJ2-1, with 9 positions matching TRBD2. The CDR3 consists of 14 residues. Germline V gene sequence: CDR1 LGHNA, CDR2 YSLEER. Unmatched junction bases numbered 4, after V lost 1 base and J lost 9 bases.

The chain has TRBV11-1 and TRBJ2-7; TRBD1 matches at 10 bases. Germline V gene data show CDR1 as SGHAT and CDR2 as FQDESV (reference sequence). This CDR3 spans 15 amino acids. V lost 5 bases to trimming and J lost 1 base; unmatched junction nucleotides: 5. The CDR3 bases are TGTGCCAGCAGCAATGGACAGGGGGTGTCCTACGAGCAGTACTTC. Protein product: CASSNGQGVSYEQYF.

This chain links TRBV27 with TRBJ2-1; TRBD2 aligns across 9 bases. The CDR3 covers 15 residues. After removal of 6 bases from V and 7 bases from J, the junction contained 10 bases not matched to a gene. CDR1 and CDR2 (germline): MNHEY, SMNVEV (reference sequence). The CDR3 DNA reads TGTGCCAGCAGGCCGGGGACTAGCAATCGGAATGAGCAGTTCTTC. Translated: CASRPGTSNRNEQFF.

The chain combines TRBV5-4 with TRBJ1-6; D not resolved. In germline, CDR1 is SGHNT, CDR2 YYREEE (reference sequence). The CDR3 contains 14 residues. Trimming cost V 4 bases and J 8 bases, with 13 bases left between them. The CDR3 sequence is CASSQTLGDSPLHF. CDR3 sequence (DNA): TGTGCCAGCAGCCAGACCTTAGGAGATTCACCCCTCCACTTT.

The chain employs TRBV6-6 and TRBJ2-7, with D perhaps matching TRBD1 (5 bases). Trimming left V 8 bases short and J 0 bases short, with 14 bases between. This CDR3 contains 14 residues. Germline V gene data show CDR1 as MNHNY and CDR2 as SVGAGI (reference sequence). The CDR3 DNA reads as TGTGCCAGCGGACCTGACAGCTTCTCCTACGAGCAGTACTTC. It specifies CASGPDSFSYEQYF.